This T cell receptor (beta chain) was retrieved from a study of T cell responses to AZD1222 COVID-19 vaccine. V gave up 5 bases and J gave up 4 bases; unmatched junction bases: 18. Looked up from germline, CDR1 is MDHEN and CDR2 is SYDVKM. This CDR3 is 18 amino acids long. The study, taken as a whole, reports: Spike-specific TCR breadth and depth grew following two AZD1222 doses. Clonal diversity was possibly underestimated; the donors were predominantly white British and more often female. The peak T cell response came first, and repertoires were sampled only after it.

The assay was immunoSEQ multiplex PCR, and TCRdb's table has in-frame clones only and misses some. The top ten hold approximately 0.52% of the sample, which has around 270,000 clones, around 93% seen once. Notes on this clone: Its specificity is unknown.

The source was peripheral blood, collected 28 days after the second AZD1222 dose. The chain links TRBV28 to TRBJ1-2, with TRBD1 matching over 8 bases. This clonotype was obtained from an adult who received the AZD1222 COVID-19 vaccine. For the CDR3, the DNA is TGTGCCAGCAGTGATCCCCTGGACAGGGTTGGTCTGGGCTATGGCTACACCTTC. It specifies CASSDPLDRVGLGYGYTF.